This TCR beta chain was sequenced in a study of cytomegalovirus exposure and HLA in healthy donors. In its sample, this clone was seen a few times. Researchers ran the PCR with 60 Vbeta and 13 Jbeta primers. Sequencing was performed with immunoSEQ multiplex PCR; in TCRdb, only in-frame clones are kept and a portion is missing. The sample includes 200,000 to 250,000 clones, approximately 78% of them seen just once. V lost 4 bases and J lost 3; bases outside the gene matches: 2. Looked up from germline, CDR1 is MNHNY and CDR2 is SVGAGI (reference sequence). CDR3 length equals 13 residues. The chain has TRBV6-6 and TRBJ2-7; 8 bases align to TRBD1. Sequencing used PBMCs. This TCR was sampled from a woman aged 40 to 49 in good health and CMV-seronegative. The CDR3 here is CASSFGTGYEQYF. The CDR3 DNA is TGTGCCAGCAGTTTCGGGACAGGCTACGAGCAGTACTTC.